The source of this TCR beta chain is a study of glioma-infiltrating T cells after dendritic cell vaccination. General observations from the study: Complete blood and tumor specimen sets were limited to few patients.

Comments on this clone: Its antigen is currently unknown.

CDR1 is SGDLS, CDR2 YYNGEE, per germline. The V and J ends lost 3 bases and 4 bases, in that order; junction bases with no gene match: 9. There are 15 residues in the CDR3. Fresh-frozen tumor tissue and more than two years of survival data were available for all. All glioblastoma patients lacked an isocitrate dehydrogenase mutation. Only in-frame clones appear in the TCRdb table, and some are missing; sequencing was by immunoSEQ multiplex PCR. The sample yields tens of thousands of clones, approximately 80% seen once. The chain has TRBV9 and TRBJ1-2, with 7 bases identical to TRBD1. This specimen was blood, taken before dendritic cell vaccination. The origin of this receptor is a human donor with glioblastoma. The CDR3 reads CASSGAGGRVYGYTF. The CDR3 region has the DNA TGTGCCAGCAGCGGGGCAGGGGGTAGAGTCTATGGCTACACCTTC.